This TCR beta chain was profiled in a study of shared clonotypes between healthy human individuals. Study-wide findings and caveats: An anticipated effect of sequencing depth on clonotype sharing among donors was recognized.

CDR3 length: 16 residues. V was clipped by 4 bases and J by 4 bases; unmatched bases: 8. Germline V lookup: CDR1 LNHDA, CDR2 SQIVND (reference sequence). The assay was carried out at the deep level. TCRdb's table, derived via immunoSEQ multiplex PCR, lists solely in-frame clones and lacks some. The table shows approximately 620,000 clones, with about 96% occurring only once. Remarks on this clone: Its antigen remains unknown. At the DNA level, this CDR3 is encoded by other sequences in the same sample as well.

This receptor was identified in a woman aged 25 to 39 in good health. The chain joins TRBV19 to TRBJ1-5, with 9 bases identical to TRBD1. Sequences were obtained from naive CD4+ T cells sorted from blood. Indicated subset: CD45RA+ positively selected. In DNA, the CDR3 is TGTGCCAGTAGTACGCCGGGACAGGGAAGAAATCAGCCCCAGCATTTT. It specifies CASSTPGQGRNQPQHF.